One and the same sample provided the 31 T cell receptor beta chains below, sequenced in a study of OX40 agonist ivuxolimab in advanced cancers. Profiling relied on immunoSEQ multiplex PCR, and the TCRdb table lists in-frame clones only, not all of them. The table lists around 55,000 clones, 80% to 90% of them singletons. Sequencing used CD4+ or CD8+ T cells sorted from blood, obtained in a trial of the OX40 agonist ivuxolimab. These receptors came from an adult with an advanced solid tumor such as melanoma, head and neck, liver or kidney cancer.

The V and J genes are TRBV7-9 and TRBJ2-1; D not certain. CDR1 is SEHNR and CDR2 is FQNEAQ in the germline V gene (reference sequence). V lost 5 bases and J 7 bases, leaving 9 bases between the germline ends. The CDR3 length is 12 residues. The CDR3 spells CASSPAPNEQFF. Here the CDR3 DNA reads TGTGCCAGCAGCCCTGCCCCTAATGAGCAGTTCTTC.

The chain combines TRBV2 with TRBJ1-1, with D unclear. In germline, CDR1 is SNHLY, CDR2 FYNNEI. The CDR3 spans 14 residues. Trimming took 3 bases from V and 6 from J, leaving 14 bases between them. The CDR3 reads CASSESRSPPEAFF. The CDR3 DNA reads TGTGCCAGCAGTGAGAGTAGGAGCCCCCCTGAAGCTTTCTTT.

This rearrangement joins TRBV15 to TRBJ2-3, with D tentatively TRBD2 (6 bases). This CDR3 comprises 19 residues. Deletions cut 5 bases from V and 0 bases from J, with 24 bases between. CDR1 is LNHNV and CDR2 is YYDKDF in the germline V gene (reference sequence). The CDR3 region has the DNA TGTGCCACCAGCCGGAGGGGAGCGGGCGACACGGGGAGCACAGATACGCAGTATTTT. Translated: CATSRRGAGDTGSTDTQYF. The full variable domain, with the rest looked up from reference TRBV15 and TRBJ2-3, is DAMVIQNPRYQVTQFGKPVTLSCSQTLNHNVMYWYQQKSSQAPKLLFHYYDKDFNNEADTPDNFQSRRPNTSFCFLDIRSPGLGDTAMYLCATSRRGAGDTGSTDTQYFGPGTRLTVL.

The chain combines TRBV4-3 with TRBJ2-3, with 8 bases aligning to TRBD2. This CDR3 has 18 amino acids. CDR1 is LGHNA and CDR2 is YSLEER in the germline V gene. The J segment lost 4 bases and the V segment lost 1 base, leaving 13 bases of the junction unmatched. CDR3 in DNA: TGCGCCAGCAGCCAAGGAATAGGAGCGGGAGCTTCGGCAGATACGCAGTATTTT. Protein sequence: CASSQGIGAGASADTQYF.

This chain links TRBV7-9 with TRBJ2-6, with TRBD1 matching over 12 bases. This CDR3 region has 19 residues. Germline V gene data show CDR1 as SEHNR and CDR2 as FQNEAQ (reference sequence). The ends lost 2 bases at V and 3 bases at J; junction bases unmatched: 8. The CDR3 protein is CASSLNPGQGAGGANVLTF. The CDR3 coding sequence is TGTGCCAGCAGCTTAAATCCGGGACAGGGGGCCGGTGGGGCCAACGTCCTGACTTTC. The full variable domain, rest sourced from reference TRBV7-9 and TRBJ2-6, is DTGVSQNPRHKITKRGQNVTFRCDPISEHNRLYWYRQTLGQGPEFLTYFQNEAQLEKSRLLSDRFSAERPKGSFSTLEIQRTEQGDSAMYLCASSLNPGQGAGGANVLTFGAGSRLTVL.

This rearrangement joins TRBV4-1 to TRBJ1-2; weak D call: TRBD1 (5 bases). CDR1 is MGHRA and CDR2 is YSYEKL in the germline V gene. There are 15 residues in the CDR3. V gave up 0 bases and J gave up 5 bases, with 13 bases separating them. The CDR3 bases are TGCGCCAGCAGCCAAGACCTCGCAGGGTATTATGGCTACACCTTC. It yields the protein CASSQDLAGYYGYTF.

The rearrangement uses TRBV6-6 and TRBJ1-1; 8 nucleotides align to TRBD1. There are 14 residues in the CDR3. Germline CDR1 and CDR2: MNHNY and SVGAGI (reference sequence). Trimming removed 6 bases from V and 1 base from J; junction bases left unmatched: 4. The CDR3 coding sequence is TGTGCCAGCAGCTGGACAGGGAAGAACACTGAAGCTTTCTTT. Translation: CASSWTGKNTEAFF.

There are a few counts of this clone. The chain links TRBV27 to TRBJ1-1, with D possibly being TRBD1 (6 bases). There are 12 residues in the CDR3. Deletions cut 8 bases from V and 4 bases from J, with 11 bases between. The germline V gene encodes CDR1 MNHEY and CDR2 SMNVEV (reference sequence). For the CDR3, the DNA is TGTGCCAGCTCCACAGGGCTCACTGAAGCTTTCTTT. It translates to CASSTGLTEAFF.

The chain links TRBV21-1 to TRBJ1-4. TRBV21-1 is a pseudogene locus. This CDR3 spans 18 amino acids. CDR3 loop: CASSTDEPPGTSLEKLFF. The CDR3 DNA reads TGTGCCAGCAGCACGGACGAGCCCCCCGGGACTTCACTTGAAAAACTGTTTTTT.

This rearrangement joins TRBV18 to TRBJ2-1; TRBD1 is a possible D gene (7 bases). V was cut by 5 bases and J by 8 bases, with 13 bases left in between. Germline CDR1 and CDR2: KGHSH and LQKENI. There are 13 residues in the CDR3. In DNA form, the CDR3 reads TGTGCCAGCTCAACCGACAGGGACTATGAGCAGTTCTTC. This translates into CASSTDRDYEQFF.

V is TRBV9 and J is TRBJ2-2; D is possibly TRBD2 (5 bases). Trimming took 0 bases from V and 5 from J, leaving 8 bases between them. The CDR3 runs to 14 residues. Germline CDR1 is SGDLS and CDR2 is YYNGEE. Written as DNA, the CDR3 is TGTGCCAGCAGCGTAGGAGGGAGAACCGGGGAGCTGTTTTTT. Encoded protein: CASSVGGRTGELFF.

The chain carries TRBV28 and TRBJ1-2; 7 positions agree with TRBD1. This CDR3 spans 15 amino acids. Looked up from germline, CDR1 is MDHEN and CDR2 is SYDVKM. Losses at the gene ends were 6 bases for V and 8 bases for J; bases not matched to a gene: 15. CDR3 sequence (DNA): TGTGCCAGCAGCCAGACCGAGACAGGGTCGCCAGGCTACACCTTC. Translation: CASSQTETGSPGYTF.

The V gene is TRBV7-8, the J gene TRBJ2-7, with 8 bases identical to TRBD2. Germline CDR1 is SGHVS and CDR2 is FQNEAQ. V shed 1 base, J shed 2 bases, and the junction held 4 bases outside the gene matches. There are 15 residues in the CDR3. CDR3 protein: CASSLGAGEAYEQYV. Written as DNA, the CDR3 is TGTGCCAGCAGCTTAGGAGCGGGAGAGGCCTACGAGCAGTACGTC.

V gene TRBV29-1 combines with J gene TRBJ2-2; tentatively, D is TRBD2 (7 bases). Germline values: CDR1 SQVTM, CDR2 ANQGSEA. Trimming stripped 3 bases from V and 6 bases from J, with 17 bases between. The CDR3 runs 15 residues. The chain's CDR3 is CSVEGGTKHAGELFF. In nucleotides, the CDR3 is TGCAGCGTTGAGGGAGGGACAAAACACGCCGGGGAGCTGTTTTTT.

This CDR3 is CASSHSNNEQFF. As DNA, the CDR3 is TGTGCCAGCAGTCACTCAAACAATGAGCAGTTCTTC. The chain couples TRBV27 to TRBJ2-1; no definite D call. The ends were cut back, 5 bases at V and 5 bases at J, with 7 bases in the middle. The length of the CDR3 is 12 residues. The germline CDR1 and CDR2 sequences are MNHEY and SMNVEV (reference sequence).

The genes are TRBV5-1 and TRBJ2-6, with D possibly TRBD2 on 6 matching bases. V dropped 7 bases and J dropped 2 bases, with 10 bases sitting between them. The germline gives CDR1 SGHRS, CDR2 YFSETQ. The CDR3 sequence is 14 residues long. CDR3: CASEAGPGANVLTF. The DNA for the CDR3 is TGCGCCAGCGAGGCGGGACCTGGGGCCAACGTCCTGACTTTC. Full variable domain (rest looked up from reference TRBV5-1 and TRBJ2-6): KAGVTQTPRYLIKTRGQQVTLSCSPISGHRSVSWYQQTPGQGLQFLFEYFSETQRNKGNFPGRFSGRQFSNSRSEMNVSTLELGDSALYLCASEAGPGANVLTFGAGSRLTVL.

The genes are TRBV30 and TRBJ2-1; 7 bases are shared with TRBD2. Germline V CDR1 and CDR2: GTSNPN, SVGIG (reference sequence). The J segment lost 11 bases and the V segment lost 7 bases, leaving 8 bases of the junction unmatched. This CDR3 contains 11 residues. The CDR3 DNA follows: TGTGCCTACAGACGCGGGAGCCAGCAGTTCTTC. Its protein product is CAYRRGSQQFF.

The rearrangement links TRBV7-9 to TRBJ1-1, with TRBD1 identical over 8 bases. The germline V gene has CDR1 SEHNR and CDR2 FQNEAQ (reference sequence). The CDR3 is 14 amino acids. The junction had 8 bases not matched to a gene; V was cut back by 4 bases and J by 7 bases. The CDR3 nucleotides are TGTGCCAGCAGCTCTATGCCGGGACAGGATGAAGCTTTCTTT. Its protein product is CASSSMPGQDEAFF.

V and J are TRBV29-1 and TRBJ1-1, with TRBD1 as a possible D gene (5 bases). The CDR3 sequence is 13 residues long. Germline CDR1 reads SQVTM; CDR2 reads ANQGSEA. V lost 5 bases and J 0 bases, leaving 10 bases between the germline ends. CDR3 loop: CSVKDILNTEAFF. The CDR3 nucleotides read TGCAGCGTTAAGGACATCTTGAACACTGAAGCTTTCTTT.

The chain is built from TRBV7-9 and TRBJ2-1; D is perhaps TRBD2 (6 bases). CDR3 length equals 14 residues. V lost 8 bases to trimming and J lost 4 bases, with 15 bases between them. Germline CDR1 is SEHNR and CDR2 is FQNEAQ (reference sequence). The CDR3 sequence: CASQVLADYNEQFF. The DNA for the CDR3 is TGTGCCAGCCAGGTATTAGCGGATTACAATGAGCAGTTCTTC.

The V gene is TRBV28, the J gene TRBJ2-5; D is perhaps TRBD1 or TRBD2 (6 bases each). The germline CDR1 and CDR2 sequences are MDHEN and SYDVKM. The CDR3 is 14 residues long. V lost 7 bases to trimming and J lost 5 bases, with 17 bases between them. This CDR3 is CASTLKGEVETQYF. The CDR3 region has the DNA TGTGCCAGCACCCTTAAGGGGGAGGTGGAGACCCAGTACTTC.

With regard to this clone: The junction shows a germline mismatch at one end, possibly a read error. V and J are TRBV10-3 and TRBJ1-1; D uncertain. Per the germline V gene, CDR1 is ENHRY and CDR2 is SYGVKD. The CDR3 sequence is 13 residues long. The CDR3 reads CAIREGIGTEAFF. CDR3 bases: TGTGCCATCCGTGAAGGAATTGGAACTGAAGCTTTCTTT.

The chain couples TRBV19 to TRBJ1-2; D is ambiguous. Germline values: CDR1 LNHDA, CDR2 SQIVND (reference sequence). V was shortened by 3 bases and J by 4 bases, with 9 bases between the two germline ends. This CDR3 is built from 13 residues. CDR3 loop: CASSISVVYGYTF. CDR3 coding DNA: TGTGCCAGTAGTATTTCGGTAGTCTATGGCTACACCTTC.

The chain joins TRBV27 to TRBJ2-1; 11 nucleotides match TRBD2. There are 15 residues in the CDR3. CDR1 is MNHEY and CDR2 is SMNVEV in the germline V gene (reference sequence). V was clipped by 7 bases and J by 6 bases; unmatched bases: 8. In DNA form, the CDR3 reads TGTGCCAGCAATACCGGGACTAGCGGTAGCAATGAGCAGTTCTTC. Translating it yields CASNTGTSGSNEQFF.

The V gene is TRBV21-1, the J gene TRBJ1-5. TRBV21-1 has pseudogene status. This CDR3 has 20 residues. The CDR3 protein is CASSKVGGPLPGEGDQPQHF. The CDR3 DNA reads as TGTGCCAGCAGCAAAGTGGGGGGACCACTCCCGGGGGAAGGGGATCAGCCCCAGCATTTT.

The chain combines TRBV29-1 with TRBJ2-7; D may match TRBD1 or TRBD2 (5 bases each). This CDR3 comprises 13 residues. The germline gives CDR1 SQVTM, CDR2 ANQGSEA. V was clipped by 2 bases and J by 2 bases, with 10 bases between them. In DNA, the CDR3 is TGCAGCGTTGAAAGGGACCTTCCCTACGAGCAGTACGTC. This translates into CSVERDLPYEQYV.

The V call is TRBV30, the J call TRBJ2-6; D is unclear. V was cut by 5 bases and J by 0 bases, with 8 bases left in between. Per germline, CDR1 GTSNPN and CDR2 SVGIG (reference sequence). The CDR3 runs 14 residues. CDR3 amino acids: CAWDVPSGANVLTF. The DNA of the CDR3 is TGTGCCTGGGACGTCCCCTCTGGGGCCAACGTCCTGACTTTC.

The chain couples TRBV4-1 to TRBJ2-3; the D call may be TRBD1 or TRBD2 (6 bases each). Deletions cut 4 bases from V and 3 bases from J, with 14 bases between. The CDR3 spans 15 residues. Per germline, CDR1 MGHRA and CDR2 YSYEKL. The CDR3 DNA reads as TGCGCCAGCAGCCGGGCAAGGGGGGTGACAGATACGCAGTATTTT. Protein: CASSRARGVTDTQYF.

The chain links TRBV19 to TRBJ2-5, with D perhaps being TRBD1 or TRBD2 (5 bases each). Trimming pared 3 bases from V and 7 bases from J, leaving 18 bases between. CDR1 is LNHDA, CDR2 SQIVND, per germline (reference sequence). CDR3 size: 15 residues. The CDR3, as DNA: TGTGCCAGTAGTATCGGGGCCGGCTCCGTGGGGACCCAGTACTTC. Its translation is CASSIGAGSVGTQYF.

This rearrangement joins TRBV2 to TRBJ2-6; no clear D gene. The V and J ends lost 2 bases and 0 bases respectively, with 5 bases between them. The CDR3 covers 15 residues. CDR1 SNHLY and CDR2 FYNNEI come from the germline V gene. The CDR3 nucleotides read TGTGCCAGCAGTGAACGTCGCTCTGGGGCCAACGTCCTGACTTTC. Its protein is CASSERRSGANVLTF.

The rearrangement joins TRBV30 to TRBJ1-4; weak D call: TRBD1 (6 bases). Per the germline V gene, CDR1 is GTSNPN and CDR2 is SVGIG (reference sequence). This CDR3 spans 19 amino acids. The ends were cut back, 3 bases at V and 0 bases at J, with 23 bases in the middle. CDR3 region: CAWSPTGTYNPATNEKLFF. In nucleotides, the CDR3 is TGTGCCTGGAGCCCAACCGGGACATATAACCCTGCAACTAATGAAAAACTGTTTTTT.